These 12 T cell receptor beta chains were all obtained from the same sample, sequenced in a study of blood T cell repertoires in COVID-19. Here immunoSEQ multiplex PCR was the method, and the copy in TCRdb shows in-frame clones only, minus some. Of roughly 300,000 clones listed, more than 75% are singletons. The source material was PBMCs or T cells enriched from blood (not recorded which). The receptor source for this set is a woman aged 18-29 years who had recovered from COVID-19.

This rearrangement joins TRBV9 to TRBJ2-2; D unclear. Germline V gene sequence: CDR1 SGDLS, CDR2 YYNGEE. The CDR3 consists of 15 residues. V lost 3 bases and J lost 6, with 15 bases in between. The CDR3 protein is CASSDPRFPAGELFF. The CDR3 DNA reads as TGTGCCAGCAGCGACCCTCGCTTCCCGGCCGGGGAGCTGTTTTTT.

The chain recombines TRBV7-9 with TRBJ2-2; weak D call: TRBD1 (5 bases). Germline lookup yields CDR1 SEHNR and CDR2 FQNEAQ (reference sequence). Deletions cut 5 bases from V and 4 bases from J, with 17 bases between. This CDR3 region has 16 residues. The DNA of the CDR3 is TGTGCCAGCAGCGCGCCGACAGTCCAGGGCACCGGGGAGCTGTTTTTT. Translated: CASSAPTVQGTGELFF.

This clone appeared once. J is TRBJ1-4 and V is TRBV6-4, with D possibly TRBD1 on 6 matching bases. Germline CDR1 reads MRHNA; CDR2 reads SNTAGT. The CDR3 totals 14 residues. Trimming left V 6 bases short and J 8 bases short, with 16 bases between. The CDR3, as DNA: TGTGCCAGCAGAATACCCAGGGGTGAAGAAAAACTGTTTTTT. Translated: CASRIPRGEEKLFF.

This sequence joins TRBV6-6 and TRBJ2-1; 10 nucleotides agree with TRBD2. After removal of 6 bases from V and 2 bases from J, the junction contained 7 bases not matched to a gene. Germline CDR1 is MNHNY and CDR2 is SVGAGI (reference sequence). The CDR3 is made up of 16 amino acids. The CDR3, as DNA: TGTGCCAGCAGGGCGTTAGCGGGGGGACCCTACAATGAGCAGTTCTTC. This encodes CASRALAGGPYNEQFF.

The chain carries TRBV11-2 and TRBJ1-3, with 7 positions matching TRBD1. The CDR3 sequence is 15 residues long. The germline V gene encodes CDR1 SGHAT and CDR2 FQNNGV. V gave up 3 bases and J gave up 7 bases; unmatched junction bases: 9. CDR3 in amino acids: CASSLIQGPFNTIYF. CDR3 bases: TGTGCCAGCAGCTTGATACAGGGGCCATTTAACACCATATATTTT.

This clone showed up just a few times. CDR3 loop: CASSNTGQGISNQPQHF. In DNA form, the CDR3 reads TGTGCCAGTAGTAACACGGGACAGGGGATTAGCAATCAGCCCCAGCATTTT. V and J are TRBV19 and TRBJ1-5; 10 positions agree with TRBD1. Germline V gene data show CDR1 as LNHDA and CDR2 as SQIVND (reference sequence). The CDR3 spans 17 residues. V trimming: 4 bases; J trimming: 0 bases; junction bases outside the gene matches: 6.

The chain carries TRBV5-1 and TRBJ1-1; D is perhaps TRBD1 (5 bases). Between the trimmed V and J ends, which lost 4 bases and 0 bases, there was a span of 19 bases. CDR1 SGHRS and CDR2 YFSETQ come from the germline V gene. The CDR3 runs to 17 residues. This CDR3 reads CASSPGRGGGLNTEAFF. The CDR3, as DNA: TGCGCCAGCAGCCCGGGACGGGGAGGAGGTCTGAACACTGAAGCTTTCTTT.

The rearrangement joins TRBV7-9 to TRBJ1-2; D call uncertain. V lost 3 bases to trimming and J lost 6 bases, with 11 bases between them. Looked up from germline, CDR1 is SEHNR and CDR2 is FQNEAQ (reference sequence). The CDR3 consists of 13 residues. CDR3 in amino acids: CASSFNRGDGYTF. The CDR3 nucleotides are TGTGCCAGCAGCTTTAATCGAGGCGATGGCTACACCTTC.

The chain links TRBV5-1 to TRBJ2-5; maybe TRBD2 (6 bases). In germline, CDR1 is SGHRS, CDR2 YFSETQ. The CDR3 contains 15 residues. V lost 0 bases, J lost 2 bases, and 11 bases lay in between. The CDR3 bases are TGCGCCAGCAGCTTGGCCGGGACTCAACAAGAGACCCAGTACTTC. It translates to CASSLAGTQQETQYF.

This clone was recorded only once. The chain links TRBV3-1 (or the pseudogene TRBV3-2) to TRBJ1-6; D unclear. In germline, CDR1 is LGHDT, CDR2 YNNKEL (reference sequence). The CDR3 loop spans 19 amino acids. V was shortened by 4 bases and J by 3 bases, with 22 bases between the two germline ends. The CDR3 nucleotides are TGTGCCAGCAGCCCGCGGGCCAGCACCGTTACCTTCTATAATTCACCCCTCCACTTT. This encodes CASSPRASTVTFYNSPLHF.

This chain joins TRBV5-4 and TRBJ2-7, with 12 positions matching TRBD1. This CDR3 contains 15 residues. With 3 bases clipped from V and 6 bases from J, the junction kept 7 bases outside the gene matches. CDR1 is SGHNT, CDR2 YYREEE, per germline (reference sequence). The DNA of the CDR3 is TGTGCCAGCAGCTCCCCGGGACAGGGGGCTGGCGAGCAGTACTTC. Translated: CASSSPGQGAGEQYF.

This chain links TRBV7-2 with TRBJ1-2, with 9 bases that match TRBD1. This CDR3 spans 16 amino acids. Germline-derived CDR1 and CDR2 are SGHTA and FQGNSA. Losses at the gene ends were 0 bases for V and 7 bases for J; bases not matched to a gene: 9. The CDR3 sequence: CASSLAWDRVISGYTF. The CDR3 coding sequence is TGTGCCAGCAGCTTAGCTTGGGACAGGGTAATCAGTGGCTACACCTTC.